The 11 T cell receptor beta chains in this list originate from one sample, sequenced in a study of T cells in Graves' hyperthyroidism and ophthalmopathy. The CDR3 regions of TCR beta were amplified from RNA transcripts. Initially, a first-round RT-PCR of the TCR CDR3 employed the HTBI primer set. TCRdb re-called the multiplex PCR reads with MiXCR, one entry per CDR3 protein. In the table there are 550,000 to 600,000 distinct CDR3 sequences, 14% of which are singletons. The sample taken for sequencing was blood. Receptor source: a woman aged 18-35 years with Graves' ophthalmopathy.

This clonotype was seen repeatedly, ten times or more. CDR3 sequence: CSASPSRDSRYNEQFF. Written as DNA, the CDR3 is TGCAGTGCTAGCCCGAGCCGGGACAGCCGTTACAATGAGCAGTTCTTC. The chain recombines TRBV20-1 with TRBJ2-1; 7 bases are a match to TRBD1. Germline CDR1 reads DFQATT; CDR2 reads SNEGSKA (reference sequence). The CDR3 has 16 residues. V lost 3 bases, J lost 4 bases, and 12 bases stayed unmatched.

CDR3: CASAAQLEITGELFF. CDR3 DNA: TGTGCTAGTGCCGCCCAACTGGAGATTACCGGGGAGCTGTTTTTT. The chain has TRBV12-5 and TRBJ2-2; D not resolved. The V and J ends lost 7 bases and 5 bases respectively, with 17 bases between them. Germline CDR1 and CDR2: LGHNT and FRNRAP. This CDR3 has 15 residues.

Details on this clonotype: Being one base from a much bigger clone, this may be a read error. This sequence joins TRBV18 and TRBJ1-1, with a possible D match to TRBD1 (5 bases). Germline lookup yields CDR1 KGHSH and CDR2 LQKENI. The CDR3 length is 15 residues. The CDR3 sequence is CASSQGVPPNTETFF. DNA of the CDR3: TGTGCCAGCTCACAAGGGGTCCCGCCGAACACTGAAACTTTCTTT.

This clonotype appeared many times. V gene TRBV27 combines with J gene TRBJ2-5; D perhaps matches TRBD1 (6 bases). Trimming took off 5 bases at V and 1 base at J, with 11 bases between the two ends. The CDR3 runs 14 residues. Looked up from germline, CDR1 is MNHEY and CDR2 is SMNVEV (reference sequence). The CDR3 is CASSRTGFQETQYF. As DNA, the CDR3 is TGTGCCAGCAGTCGTACAGGGTTCCAAGAGACCCAGTACTTC.

The J gene is TRBJ1-1, the V gene TRBV5-4; D gene uncertain. V gave up 1 base and J gave up 2 bases, with 6 bases separating them. CDR1 and CDR2 (germline): SGHNT, YYREEE (reference sequence). The CDR3 is made up of 13 amino acids. DNA for the CDR3: TGTGCCAGCAGCTTGAGGTACAACACTGAAGCTTTCTTT. As protein: CASSLRYNTEAFF.

At least ten counts were recorded for this clonotype. The chain couples TRBV29-1 to TRBJ2-7; maybe TRBD2 (5 bases). The CDR3 is made up of 12 amino acids. Germline-derived CDR1 and CDR2 are SQVTM and ANQGSEA. The germline V and J ends were trimmed by 1 base and 3 bases, with 7 bases remaining between them. CDR3 DNA sequence: TGCAGCGTTGAAGTGGGGAGCTACGAGCAGTACTTC. The encoded protein is CSVEVGSYEQYF.

There are many counts of this clonotype. The chain links TRBV12-3 or TRBV12-4 to TRBJ2-3, with 8 bases matching TRBD2. V shed 5 bases, J shed 0 bases, and the junction held 7 bases outside the gene matches. This CDR3 comprises 16 residues. CDR3 residues: CASSPRTSRSTDTQYF. The CDR3 region has the DNA TGTGCCAGCAGTCCACGGACTAGCAGGAGCACAGATACGCAGTATTTT.

There are many counts of this clonotype. The chain joins TRBV29-1 to TRBJ1-2; weak D call: TRBD1 (5 bases). The germline V gene encodes CDR1 SQVTM and CDR2 ANQGSEA. The CDR3 contains 14 residues. V was clipped by 4 bases and J by 3 bases, with 15 bases between them. The CDR3 DNA reads TGCAGCGTTGTGGGGCCGACAGACTACTATGGCTACACCTTC. Protein: CSVVGPTDYYGYTF.

This clonotype was found many times. CDR3 sequence reads: CASSHLGQGREYF. The CDR3 nucleotides are TGTGCCAGCAGCCACCTCGGACAGGGGAGGGAGTACTTC. The genes are TRBV3-1 and TRBJ2-4, with 9 bases identical to TRBD1. Trimming at V came to 3 bases and at J to 14 bases, leaving 8 bases not matched to a gene. The germline gives CDR1 LGHDT, CDR2 YNNKEL (reference sequence). This CDR3 has 13 residues.

This clonotype was found many times. This chain links TRBV3-1 with TRBJ2-4; TRBD1 matches 8 bases. Trimming removed 0 bases from V and 9 bases from J; junction bases left unmatched: 7. The V gene's germline CDR1 is LGHDT and CDR2 YNNKEL (reference sequence). The CDR3 consists of 15 residues. The CDR3 region is CASSQDTTGAGIQYF. The CDR3 bases are TGTGCCAGCAGCCAAGATACGACAGGGGCGGGCATTCAGTACTTC.

This clonotype was counted a few times. The chain is built from TRBV4-1 and TRBJ2-7, with 8 bases identical to TRBD2. The CDR3 covers 15 residues. The ends lost 6 bases at V and 0 bases at J; junction bases unmatched: 7. In germline, CDR1 is MGHRA, CDR2 YSYEKL. The CDR3 sequence is CASRTTSGHSYEQYF. Written as DNA, the CDR3 is TGCGCCAGCAGGACTACTAGCGGACACTCCTACGAGCAGTACTTC.